Below, 8 T cell receptor beta chains from the same sample are listed, as sequenced in a study of post-analysis software for immune sequencing data. Whole-study results and caveats: Patients showed TRBV5-6, TRBV5-1 and TRBV20-1 among 4 or 5 TRBV segments more frequent than in controls.

Their target antigens are unknown. TCR beta cDNA libraries included unique molecular identifiers. TCRdb recomputed calls from the PCR reads with MiXCR, one row per CDR3 protein. The sample shows hundreds of thousands of distinct CDR3 sequences, approximately 59% of them seen only once. The sample consisted of blood. These receptors were collected from a girl aged 2 to 9 with multiple sclerosis.

The chain has TRBV7-2 and TRBJ2-6; D uncertain. CDR3 size: 17 residues. Germline V gene lookup returns CDR1 SGHTA and CDR2 FQGNSA. Trimming took off 5 bases at V and 1 base at J, with 15 bases between the two ends. CDR3 protein: CASSQPIGLSGANVLTF. In DNA, the CDR3 is TGTGCCAGCAGCCAGCCCATTGGGTTGTCTGGGGCCAACGTCCTGACTTTC.

The sample holds a few counts of this clonotype. The chain links TRBV10-3 to TRBJ1-2; D not resolved. V gave up 2 bases and J gave up 6 bases, with 4 bases separating them. This CDR3 spans 11 amino acids. The germline V gene encodes CDR1 ENHRY and CDR2 SYGVKD. The CDR3 region has the DNA TGTGCCATCAGTGAGGAAAATGGCTACACCTTC. Translating it yields CAISEENGYTF.

This clonotype was seen only a few times. This chain connects TRBV5-1 to TRBJ2-5, with 14 bases matching TRBD2. CDR1 and CDR2 (germline): SGHRS, YFSETQ. V shed 0 bases and J 5 bases; nucleotides not matched to a gene: 6. The CDR3 is 17 residues long. CDR3 sequence reads: CASSLGGTSGSKETQYF. The CDR3 DNA reads TGCGCCAGCAGCTTGGGAGGGACTAGCGGGAGTAAGGAGACCCAGTACTTC. Full variable domain (rest looked up from reference TRBV5-1 and TRBJ2-5): KAGVTQTPRYLIKTRGQQVTLSCSPISGHRSVSWYQQTPGQGLQFLFEYFSETQRNKGNFPGRFSGRQFSNSRSEMNVSTLELGDSALYLCASSLGGTSGSKETQYFGPGTRLLVL.

This clonotype was picked up a small number of times. The chain joins TRBV12-3 or TRBV12-4 to TRBJ1-1; D gene ambiguous. With 7 bases removed from V and 4 bases from J, the gap between germline ends came to 13 bases. This CDR3 region has 13 residues. The CDR3, as DNA: TGTGCCAGCAACCTTGGGGTGGGCACTGAAGCTTTCTTT. Residues: CASNLGVGTEAFF.

The chain combines TRBV19 with TRBJ1-5; TRBD1 matches at 7 bases. The CDR3 sequence is 15 residues long. Trimming took 6 bases from V and 6 from J; bases not matched to a gene: 11. Germline assignment: CDR1 LNHDA and CDR2 SQIVND (reference sequence). For the CDR3, the DNA is TGTGCCAGTAGCCAGCCAACAGGGGTTAGTCAGCCCCAGCATTTT. The encoded protein is CASSQPTGVSQPQHF.

The chain is built from TRBV12-3 or TRBV12-4 and TRBJ2-1; 7 bases match TRBD1. The CDR3 covers 17 residues. Unmatched junction bases numbered 15, after V lost 5 bases and J lost 5 bases. The CDR3 coding sequence is TGTGCCAGCAGTCTAGATCCACCGGGACAGATTAACAATGAGCAGTTCTTC. It encodes CASSLDPPGQINNEQFF.

This chain joins TRBV20-1 and TRBJ2-1, with D perhaps matching TRBD2 (5 bases). Trimming left V 6 bases short and J 6 bases short, with 18 bases between. Germline lookup yields CDR1 DFQATT and CDR2 SNEGSKA (reference sequence). The CDR3 extends over 14 amino acids. The CDR3 protein is CSAKAGNWLNEQFF. The CDR3 DNA reads TGCAGTGCGAAGGCCGGGAATTGGCTCAATGAGCAGTTCTTC.

The genes are TRBV27 and TRBJ2-5; D unclear. CDR3 length equals 13 residues. The V gene lost 5 bases and the J gene lost 13 bases, with 20 bases spanning the gap. Germline V gene data show CDR1 as MNHEY and CDR2 as SMNVEV (reference sequence). In DNA form, the CDR3 reads TGTGCCAGCAGTCGAGATAACCGGGCATATGGGTACTTC. It codes for CASSRDNRAYGYF.